Sequencing of this TCR beta chain was carried out in a study of response to subunit inactivated influenza vaccine. TCRdb re-called the RT-PCR reads with MiXCR, one entry per CDR3 protein. The sample lists 700,000 to 900,000 distinct CDR3 sequences; 21% were seen once. Germline V CDR1 and CDR2: MNHEY, SVGEGT. The CDR3 is made up of 15 amino acids. Trimming stripped 5 bases from V and 1 base from J, with 12 bases between. The source is a man aged 45-65 years who received an inactivated influenza vaccine. The chain carries TRBV6-2 or TRBV6-3 and TRBJ1-5; D is unresolved. Material: PBMCs from blood, obtained 4 to 6 days after vaccination. CDR3 DNA: TGTGCCAGCAGTAAGGCGCGGGCCAGCAATCAGCCCCAGCATTTT. It is translated as CASSKARASNQPQHF.